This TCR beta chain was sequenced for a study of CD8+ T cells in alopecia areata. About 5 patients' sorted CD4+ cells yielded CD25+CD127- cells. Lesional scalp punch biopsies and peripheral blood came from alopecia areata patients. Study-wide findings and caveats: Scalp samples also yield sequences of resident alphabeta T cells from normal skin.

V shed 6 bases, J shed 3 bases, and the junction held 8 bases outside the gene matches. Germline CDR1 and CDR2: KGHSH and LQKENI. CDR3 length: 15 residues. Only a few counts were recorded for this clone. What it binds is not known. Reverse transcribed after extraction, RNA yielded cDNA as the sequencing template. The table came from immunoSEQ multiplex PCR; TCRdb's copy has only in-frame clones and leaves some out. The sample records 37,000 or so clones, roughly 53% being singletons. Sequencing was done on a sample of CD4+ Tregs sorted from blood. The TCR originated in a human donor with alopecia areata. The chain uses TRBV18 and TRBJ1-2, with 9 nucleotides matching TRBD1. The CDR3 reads CASSPGQGWDYGYTF. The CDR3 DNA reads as TGTGCCAGCTCGCCGGGACAGGGTTGGGACTATGGCTACACCTTC.